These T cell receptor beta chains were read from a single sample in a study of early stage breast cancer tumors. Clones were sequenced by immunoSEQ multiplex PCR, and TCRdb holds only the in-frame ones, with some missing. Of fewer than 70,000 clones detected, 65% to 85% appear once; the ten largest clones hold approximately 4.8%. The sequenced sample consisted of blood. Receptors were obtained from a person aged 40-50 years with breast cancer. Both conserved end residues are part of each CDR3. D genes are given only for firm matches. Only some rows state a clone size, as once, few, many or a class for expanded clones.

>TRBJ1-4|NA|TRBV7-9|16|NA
TGTGCCAGCAGCAGCTCCGACCGGGATACTAATGAAAAACTGTTTTTT
CASSSSDRDTNEKLFF
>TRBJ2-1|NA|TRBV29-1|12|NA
TGCAGCGTTGACCCCTCCTACAATGAGCAGTTCTTC
CSVDPSYNEQFF
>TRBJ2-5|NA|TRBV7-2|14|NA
TGTGCCAGCACGATAAGGACCGGGCAAGAGACCCAGTACTTC
CASTIRTGQETQYF
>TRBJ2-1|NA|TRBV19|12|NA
TGTGCCAGTAGTTTCACAGGTGTTGAGCAGTTCTTC
CASSFTGVEQFF
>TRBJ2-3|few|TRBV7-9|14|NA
TGTGCCAGCAGCCCAGAGAAATTCACAGATACGCAGTATTTT
CASSPEKFTDTQYF
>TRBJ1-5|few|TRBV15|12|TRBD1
TGTGCCACCCGACAGGGGGCTGAGCCCCAGCATTTT
CATRQGAEPQHF
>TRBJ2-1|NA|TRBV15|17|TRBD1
TGTGCCACCAGCAGAGATATGGGGACAGGGGGACGCAATGAGCAGTTCTTC
CATSRDMGTGGRNEQFF
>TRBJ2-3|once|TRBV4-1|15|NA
TGCGCCAGCAGCCAAGGACCACAGGGCGCAGATACGCAGTATTTT
CASSQGPQGADTQYF
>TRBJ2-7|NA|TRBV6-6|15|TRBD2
TGTGCCAGCAGATTAACTAGCGGGGACACCTACGAGCAGTACTTC
CASRLTSGDTYEQYF
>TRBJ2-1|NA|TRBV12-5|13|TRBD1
TGTGCTAGTGCTTCGACAGGGTGGAATGAGCAGTTCTTC
CASASTGWNEQFF
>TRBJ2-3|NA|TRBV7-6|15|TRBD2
TGTGCCAGCAGCTTAAGGAGCGGGAATAGCGATACGCAGTATTTT
CASSLRSGNSDTQYF
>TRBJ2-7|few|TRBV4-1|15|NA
TGCGCCAGCAGCCCCGGGAGCCTAGAAAGAGAGCAGCAGTACTTC
CASSPGSLEREQQYF
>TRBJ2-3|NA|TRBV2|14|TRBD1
TGTGCCAGCAGTGAGACAGGGCCCACAGATACGCAGTATTTT
CASSETGPTDTQYF
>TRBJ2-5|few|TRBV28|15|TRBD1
TGTGCCAGCAGCCTGACAGGGGGCGGCCAAGAGACCCAGTACTTC
CASSLTGGGQETQYF